The clone carrying this T cell receptor beta chain was seen repeatedly, ten times or more. Synthesis of cDNA was carried out by template-switch 5'RACE. The reaction used 10-nucleotide random UMIs. From the 5' RACE reads, TCRdb called clonotypes with MiXCR, one entry per CDR3 protein. The sample holds over 15,000 distinct CDR3 sequences, about 15% seen once. This sample was included in a study of neurological immune-mediated disorders. The V gene's germline CDR1 is SGHRS and CDR2 YFSETQ. This CDR3 comprises 16 residues. J was trimmed by 9 bases and V by 1 base; bases with no gene match: 9. The chain is built from TRBV5-1 and TRBJ2-1, with 11 bases that match TRBD2. The sequence was obtained from a man between 60 and 75 years old with HTLV-1-associated myelopathy (HAM/TSP). Source material: PBMCs. The CDR3 DNA is TGCGCCAGCAGCTTGATTTCTAGCGGGGGGCCCGGTGAGCAGTTCTTC. As protein: CASSLISSGGPGEQFF.